This T cell receptor (beta chain) comes out of a study of technical replicates of blood from several donors. The V gene's germline CDR1 is SGHRS and CDR2 YFSETQ. V lost 4 bases, J lost 3 bases, and 16 bases lay in between. The CDR3 extends over 15 amino acids. Assay used: immunoSEQ multiplex PCR; TCRdb lists only in-frame clones, some missing. The sample lists tens of thousands of clones, around 87% occurring once. This clonotype was obtained from a human donor in good health. Some clones in this sample may be carry-over from other donors' samples. This chain joins TRBV5-1 and TRBJ1-2; D call uncertain. Sequencing was carried out using PBMCs. The CDR3 region has the DNA TGCGCCAGCAGCCAAGGAGGCCGGGGTGACTATGGCTACACCTTC. Translation gives CASSQGGRGDYGYTF.